The next 5 T cell receptor beta chains were all read from a single sample in a study of T cells in Graves' hyperthyroidism and ophthalmopathy. Amplification of TCR beta CDR3 regions was performed using RNA transcripts as template. First-round RT-PCR with HTBI primers amplified the TCR CDR3 region. TCRdb reprocessed the multiplex PCR reads via MiXCR and lists one record per CDR3 protein. The sample contains 370,000 or so distinct CDR3 sequences, less than 15% of which appear only once. Sequencing input: blood. The receptors originated from a man younger than 45 with Graves' hyperthyroidism that later progressed to Graves' ophthalmopathy.

This clonotype showed up just a few times. V and J are TRBV15 and TRBJ2-1; 7 nucleotides align to TRBD1. Trimming removed 8 bases from V and 2 bases from J; junction bases left unmatched: 0. CDR3 length: 12 amino acids. Germline V gene lookup returns CDR1 LNHNV and CDR2 YYDKDF (reference sequence). CDR3 nucleotide sequence: TGTGCCACCGGGACAGCCTACAATGAGCAGTTCTTC. This gives the protein CATGTAYNEQFF.

Points on this clonotype: The CDR3 carries no conserved terminal phenylalanine or tryptophan, so it likely arises from a read error. The J gene is TRBJ2-7, the V gene TRBV6-2 or TRBV6-3, with TRBD1 matching over 10 bases. J gave up 0 bases and V 6 bases, and 5 bases lay outside the gene matches. The CDR3 sequence is 15 residues long. Germline CDR1 MNHEY, CDR2 SVGEGT. The CDR3 bases are TGTGCCAGCAGAAACGACAGGGGGCCCTCCTACGAGCAGTACTCC. This codes for CASRNDRGPSYEQYS.

This clonotype was picked up a small number of times. V usage is TRBV4-1 and J usage is TRBJ2-1; TRBD2 agrees at 7 bases. V shed 1 base, J shed 5 bases, and the junction held 11 bases outside the gene matches. Germline CDR1 is MGHRA and CDR2 is YSYEKL. CDR3 length: 17 amino acids. The CDR3 reads CASSQAAPGTKNNEQFF. In DNA form, the CDR3 reads TGCGCCAGCAGCCAAGCGGCTCCCGGGACTAAAAACAATGAGCAGTTCTTC.

This clonotype was detected ten times or more. The chain uses TRBV6-5 and TRBJ2-2; 8 bases map to TRBD1. The germline gives CDR1 MNHEY, CDR2 SVGAGI. The CDR3 runs 15 residues. With 2 bases clipped from V and 5 bases from J, the junction kept 4 bases outside the gene matches. The CDR3 region has the DNA TGTGCCAGCAGTTACAACCGACAGGGGACCGGGGAGCTGTTTTTT. Translating gives CASSYNRQGTGELFF.

The chain uses TRBV18 and TRBJ1-2, with D uncertain. Germline V lookup: CDR1 KGHSH, CDR2 LQKENI. CDR3 length equals 13 residues. V was trimmed by 4 bases and J by 8 bases, leaving 14 bases between them. CDR3 DNA sequence: TGTGCCAGCTCACTACGGATTAATGGCGGCTACACCTTC. This gives the protein CASSLRINGGYTF. The full variable domain, in which reference TRBV18 and TRBJ1-2 provide the parts outside the CDR3, is NAGVMQNPRHLVRRRGQEARLRCSPMKGHSHVYWYRQLPEEGLKFMVYLQKENIIDESGMPKERFSAEFPKEGPSILRIQQVVRGDSAAYFCASSLRINGGYTFGSGTRLTVV.